These 8 T cell receptor beta chains were all obtained from the same sample, sequenced in a study of T cell changes during pregnancy in multiple sclerosis. Clones were sequenced by immunoSEQ multiplex PCR, and TCRdb holds only the in-frame ones, with some missing. The sample shows tens of thousands of clones, about 90% of them seen only once. Sequenced material: peripheral blood, taken before pregnancy. Source of these receptors: a female donor with multiple sclerosis, enrolled in a pregnancy study.

The chain carries TRBV5-6 and TRBJ2-3, with TRBD2 as a possible D gene (5 bases). This CDR3 has 16 amino acids. Trimming pared 0 bases from V and 0 bases from J, leaving 11 bases between. Germline lookup yields CDR1 SGHDT and CDR2 YYEEEE. In DNA, the CDR3 is TGTGCCAGCAGCTTGGACGGCGGACTTAGCACAGATACGCAGTATTTT. It yields the protein CASSLDGGLSTDTQYF.

The V and J genes are TRBV7-9 and TRBJ2-7; a weak D match, TRBD1 (6 bases). Germline V gives CDR1 SEHNR, CDR2 FQNEAQ (reference sequence). V was shortened by 9 bases and J by 2 bases, with 11 bases between the two germline ends. The CDR3 is made up of 12 amino acids. DNA of the CDR3: TGTGCCAGTCAACAGGGAGCCTACGAGCAGTACTTC. Translating it yields CASQQGAYEQYF.

The rearrangement joins TRBV2 to TRBJ1-2, with TRBD1 as a possible D gene (5 bases). V lost 6 bases and J lost 0, with 14 bases in between. Germline CDR1 is SNHLY and CDR2 is FYNNEI. CDR3 length: 15 residues. The CDR3 loop reads CASRETTEPNYGYTF. The DNA for the CDR3 is TGTGCCAGCAGAGAAACGACAGAACCTAACTATGGCTACACCTTC.

The rearrangement links TRBV7-9 to TRBJ2-3; D may be TRBD2 (6 bases). This CDR3 is built from 14 residues. Germline CDR1 is SEHNR and CDR2 is FQNEAQ (reference sequence). Trimming shortened V by 8 bases and J by 1 base, and 13 bases separated the two germline ends. The CDR3 spells CASLMLAGTDTQYF. As DNA, the CDR3 is TGTGCCAGCCTAATGTTAGCGGGCACAGATACGCAGTATTTT.

The chain couples TRBV7-6 to TRBJ2-5, with D uncertain. Germline CDR1 reads SGHVS; CDR2 reads FNYEAQ. The length of the CDR3 is 14 residues. V was pared by 5 bases and J by 5 bases, with 15 bases between. This CDR3 is CASSNDLGRETQYF. In nucleotides, the CDR3 is TGTGCCAGCAGCAACGACCTGGGCCGGGAGACCCAGTACTTC.

V and J are TRBV19 and TRBJ1-1; 7 bases agree with TRBD1. Trimming at V came to 6 bases and at J to 6 bases, leaving 10 bases not matched to a gene. The CDR3 is made up of 14 amino acids. Germline V CDR1 and CDR2: LNHDA, SQIVND (reference sequence). The CDR3: CASSPRTGASEAFF. The DNA for the CDR3 is TGTGCCAGTAGCCCAAGGACAGGCGCATCTGAAGCTTTCTTT.

The chain carries TRBV27 and TRBJ1-5; TRBD1 matches 12 bases. J lost 6 bases, V lost 4 bases, and 10 bases had no gene match. From germline, CDR1 is MNHEY and CDR2 SMNVEV (reference sequence). The CDR3 consists of 17 residues. CDR3 bases: TGTGCCAGCAGTTCAGACGGGACAGGGGGCGCGAGTCAGCCCCAGCATTTT. Protein: CASSSDGTGGASQPQHF.

Regarding this clone: Other DNA sequences in the sample encode the same CDR3. The rearrangement uses TRBV9 and TRBJ2-3, with a possible D match to TRBD2 (5 bases). Germline V gene data show CDR1 as SGDLS and CDR2 as YYNGEE. This CDR3 is 15 amino acids long. The V gene lost 0 bases and the J gene lost 1 base, with 9 bases spanning the gap. Written as DNA, the CDR3 is TGTGCCAGCAGCGTAGGTCTAGCAGGCACAGATACGCAGTATTTT. It is translated as CASSVGLAGTDTQYF.